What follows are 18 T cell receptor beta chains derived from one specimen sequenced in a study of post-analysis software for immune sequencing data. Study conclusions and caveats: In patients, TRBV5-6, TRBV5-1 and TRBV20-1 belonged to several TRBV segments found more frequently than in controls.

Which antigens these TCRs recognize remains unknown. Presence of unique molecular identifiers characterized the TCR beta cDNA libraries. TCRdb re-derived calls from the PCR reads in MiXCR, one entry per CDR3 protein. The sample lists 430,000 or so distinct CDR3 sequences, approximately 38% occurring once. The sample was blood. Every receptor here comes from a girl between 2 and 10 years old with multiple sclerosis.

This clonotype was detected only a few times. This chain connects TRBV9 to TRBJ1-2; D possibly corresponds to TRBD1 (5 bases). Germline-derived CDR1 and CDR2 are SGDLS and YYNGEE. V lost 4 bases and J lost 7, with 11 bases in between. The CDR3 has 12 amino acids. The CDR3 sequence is CASSTGPAGYTF. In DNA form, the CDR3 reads TGTGCCAGCAGCACAGGCCCGGCTGGCTACACCTTC.

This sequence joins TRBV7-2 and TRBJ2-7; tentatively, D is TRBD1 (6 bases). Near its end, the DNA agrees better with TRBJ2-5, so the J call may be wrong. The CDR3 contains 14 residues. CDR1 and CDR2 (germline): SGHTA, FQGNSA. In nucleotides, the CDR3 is TGTGCCAGCAAAGAAACGGGACATCTAGAGACCCAGTACTTC. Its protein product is CASKETGHLETQYF.

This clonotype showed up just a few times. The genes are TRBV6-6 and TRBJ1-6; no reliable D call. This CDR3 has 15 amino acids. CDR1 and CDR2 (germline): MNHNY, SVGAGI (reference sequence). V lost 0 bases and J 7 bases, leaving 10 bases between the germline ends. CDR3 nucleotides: TGTGCCAGCAGTTACTCGGTTCAGAGAAATTCACCCCTCCACTTT. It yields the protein CASSYSVQRNSPLHF.

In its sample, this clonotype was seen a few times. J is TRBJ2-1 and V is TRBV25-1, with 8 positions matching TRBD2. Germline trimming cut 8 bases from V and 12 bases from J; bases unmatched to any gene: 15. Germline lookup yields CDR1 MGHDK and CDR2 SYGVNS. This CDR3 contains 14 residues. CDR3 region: CASSSDLGGGRQFF. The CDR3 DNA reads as TGTGCCAGCTCGTCTGATCTAGGCGGGGGGCGGCAGTTCTTC.

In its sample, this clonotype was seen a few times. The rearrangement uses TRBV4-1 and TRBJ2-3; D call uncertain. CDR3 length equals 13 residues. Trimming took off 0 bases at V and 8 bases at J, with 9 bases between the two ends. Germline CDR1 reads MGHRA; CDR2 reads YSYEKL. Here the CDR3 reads CASSQEGRATQYF. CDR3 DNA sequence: TGCGCCAGCAGCCAAGAAGGCCGGGCTACGCAGTATTTT.

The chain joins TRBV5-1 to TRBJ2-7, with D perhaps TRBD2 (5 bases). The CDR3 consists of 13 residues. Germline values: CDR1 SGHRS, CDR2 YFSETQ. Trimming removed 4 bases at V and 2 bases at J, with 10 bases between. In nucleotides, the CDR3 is TGCGCCAGCAGCGGGGAGCCCACCTACGAGCAGTACTTC. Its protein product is CASSGEPTYEQYF.

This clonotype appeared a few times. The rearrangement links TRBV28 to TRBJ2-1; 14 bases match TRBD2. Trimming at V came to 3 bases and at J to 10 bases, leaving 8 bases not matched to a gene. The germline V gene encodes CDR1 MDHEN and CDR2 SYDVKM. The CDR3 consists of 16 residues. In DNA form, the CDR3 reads TGTGCCAGCAGTTTCCCGGGACTAGCGGGAGTTGGCGAGCAGTTCTTC. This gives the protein CASSFPGLAGVGEQFF.

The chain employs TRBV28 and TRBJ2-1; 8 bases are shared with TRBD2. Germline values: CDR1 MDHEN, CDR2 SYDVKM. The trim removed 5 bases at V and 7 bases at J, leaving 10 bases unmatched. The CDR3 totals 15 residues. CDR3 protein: CASSPAGDFKNEQFF. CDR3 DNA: TGTGCCAGCAGTCCAGCGGGAGATTTTAAGAATGAGCAGTTCTTC.

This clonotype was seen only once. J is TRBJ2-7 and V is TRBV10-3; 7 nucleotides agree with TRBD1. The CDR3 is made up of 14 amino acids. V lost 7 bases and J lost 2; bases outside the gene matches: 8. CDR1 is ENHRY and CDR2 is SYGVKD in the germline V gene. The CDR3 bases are TGTGCCATCATGGGACGGGACAGTGCCTACGAGCAGTACTTC. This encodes CAIMGRDSAYEQYF.

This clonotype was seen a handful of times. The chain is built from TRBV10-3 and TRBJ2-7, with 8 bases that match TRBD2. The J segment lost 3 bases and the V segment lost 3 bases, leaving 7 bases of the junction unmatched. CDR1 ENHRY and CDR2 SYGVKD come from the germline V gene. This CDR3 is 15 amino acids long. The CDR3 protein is CAISDQPGLVYEQYF. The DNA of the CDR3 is TGTGCCATCAGTGATCAACCGGGACTAGTCTACGAGCAGTACTTC.

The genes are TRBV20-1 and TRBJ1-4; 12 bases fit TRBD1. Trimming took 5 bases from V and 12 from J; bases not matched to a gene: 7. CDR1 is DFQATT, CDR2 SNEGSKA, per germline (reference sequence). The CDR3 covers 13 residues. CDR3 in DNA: TGCAGTGCTCCTAGGGACAGGGGGCGGGAACTGTTTTTT. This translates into CSAPRDRGRELFF.

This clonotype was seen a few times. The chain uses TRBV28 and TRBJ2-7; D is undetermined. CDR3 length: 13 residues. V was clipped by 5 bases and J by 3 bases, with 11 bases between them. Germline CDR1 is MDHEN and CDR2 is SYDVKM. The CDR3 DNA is TGTGCCAGCAGTATTCGCCAGATCTACGAGCAGTACTTC. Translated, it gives CASSIRQIYEQYF. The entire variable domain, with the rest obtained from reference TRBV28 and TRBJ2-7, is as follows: DVKVTQSSRYLVKRTGEKVFLECVQDMDHENMFWYRQDPGLGLRLIYFSYDVKMKEKGDIPEGYSVSREKKERFSLILESASTNQTSMYLCASSIRQIYEQYFGPGTRLTVT.

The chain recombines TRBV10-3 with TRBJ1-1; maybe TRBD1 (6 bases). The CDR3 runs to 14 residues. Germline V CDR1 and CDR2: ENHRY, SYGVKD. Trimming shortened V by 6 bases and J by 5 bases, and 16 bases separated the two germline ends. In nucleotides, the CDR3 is TGTGCCATCAGAGCGGGGGCCCTGGGGACTGAAGCTTTCTTT. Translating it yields CAIRAGALGTEAFF.

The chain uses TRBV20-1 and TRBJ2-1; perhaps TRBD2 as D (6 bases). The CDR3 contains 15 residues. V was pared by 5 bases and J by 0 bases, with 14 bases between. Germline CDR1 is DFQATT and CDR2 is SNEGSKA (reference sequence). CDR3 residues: CSADLRGASYNEQFF. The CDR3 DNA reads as TGCAGTGCTGACCTCCGCGGGGCCTCCTACAATGAGCAGTTCTTC.

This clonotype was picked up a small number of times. The CDR3 DNA is TGTGCCAGCAGTCCCCGTCCCGAAGGCAGGCTCGAAACCTATGGCTACACCTTC. It codes for CASSPRPEGRLETYGYTF. This chain joins TRBV6-1 and TRBJ1-2, with D unresolved. Germline values: CDR1 MNHNS, CDR2 SASEGT. CDR3 length: 18 residues. The V end lost 5 bases, the J end lost 4 bases, and 26 bases lay between the germline ends.

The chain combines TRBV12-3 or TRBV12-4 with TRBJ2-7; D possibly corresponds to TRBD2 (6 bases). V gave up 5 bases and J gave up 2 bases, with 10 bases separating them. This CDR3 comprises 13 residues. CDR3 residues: CASSRRETYEQYF. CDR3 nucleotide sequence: TGTGCCAGCAGTCGCCGGGAGACCTACGAGCAGTACTTC.

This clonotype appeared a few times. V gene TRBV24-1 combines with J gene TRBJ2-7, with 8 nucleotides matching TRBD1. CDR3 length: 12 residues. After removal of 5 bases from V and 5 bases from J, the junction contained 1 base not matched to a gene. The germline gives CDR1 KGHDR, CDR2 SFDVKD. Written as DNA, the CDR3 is TGTGCCACCAGTGGACAGGGGCACGAGCAGTACTTC. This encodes CATSGQGHEQYF.

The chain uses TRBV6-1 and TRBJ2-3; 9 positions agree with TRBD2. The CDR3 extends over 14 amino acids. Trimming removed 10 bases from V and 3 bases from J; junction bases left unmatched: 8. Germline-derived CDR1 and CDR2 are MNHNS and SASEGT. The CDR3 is CATSRAGGTDTQYF. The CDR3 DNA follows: TGTGCCACCTCACGAGCGGGGGGAACAGATACGCAGTATTTT.